These T cell receptor beta chains were read from a single sample in a study of preoperative IRX-2 immunotherapy in early breast cancer. Profiled with immunoSEQ multiplex PCR; TCRdb holds only in-frame clones, not every one. The top ten hold approximately 6.5% of the sample, which has approximately 34,000 clones, roughly 96% seen once. The specimen was taken from a patient treated with IRX-2 immunotherapy. Receptor source: a human donor with breast cancer. Each CDR3 is given with its conserved first and last residue. D genes are given only for firm matches. Clone sizes are given selectively: once, few, many, or a class where the clone is expanded.

clone size: NA; J gene: TRBJ2-7; V gene: TRBV27; D gene: NA; CDR3 protein: CASNPAGTPLGSEQYF; CDR3 DNA: TGTGCCAGCAACCCGGCGGGGACCCCTTTGGGGAGTGAGCAGTACTTC
clone size: NA; J gene: TRBJ2-1; V gene: TRBV30; D gene: TRBD2; CDR3 protein: CAWSHGASGREQFF; CDR3 DNA: TGTGCCTGGAGTCACGGGGCTAGCGGGAGGGAGCAGTTCTTC
clone size: few; J gene: TRBJ1-1; V gene: TRBV20-1; D gene: NA; CDR3 protein: CSATEAFF; CDR3 DNA: TGCAGTGCTACTGAAGCTTTCTTT
clone size: NA; J gene: TRBJ2-7; V gene: TRBV19; D gene: TRBD2; CDR3 protein: CASTSLAGVGEQYF; CDR3 DNA: TGTGCCAGTACATCCTTAGCGGGGGTTGGCGAGCAGTACTTC
clone size: NA; J gene: TRBJ2-4; V gene: TRBV7-4; D gene: TRBD2; CDR3 protein: CASSLERGRKNIQYF; CDR3 DNA: TGTGCCAGCAGCTTAGAGCGGGGGAGGAAAAACATTCAGTACTTC
clone size: NA; J gene: TRBJ1-1; V gene: TRBV27; D gene: NA; CDR3 protein: CASSPAMNTEAFF; CDR3 DNA: TGTGCCAGCAGTCCGGCTATGAACACTGAAGCTTTCTTT
clone size: NA; J gene: TRBJ2-7; V gene: TRBV19; D gene: NA; CDR3 protein: CASSTLGASYSYEQYF; CDR3 DNA: TGTGCCAGTTCTACTTTAGGCGCTAGCTATTCCTACGAGCAGTACTTC
clone size: once; J gene: TRBJ2-4; V gene: TRBV7-9; D gene: NA; CDR3 protein: CASSWGQRDAKNIQYF; CDR3 DNA: TGTGCCAGCAGCTGGGGACAACGAGATGCCAAAAACATTCAGTACTTC
clone size: NA; J gene: TRBJ2-7; V gene: TRBV15; D gene: TRBD1; CDR3 protein: CATSRERTGFEQYF; CDR3 DNA: TGTGCCACCAGCAGAGAACGGACAGGGTTCGAGCAGTACTTC
clone size: NA; J gene: TRBJ2-2; V gene: TRBV5-1; D gene: TRBD1; CDR3 protein: CASSLYGTGNTGELFF; CDR3 DNA: TGCGCCAGCAGCCTCTATGGGACAGGGAACACCGGGGAGCTGTTTTTT
clone size: NA; J gene: TRBJ2-7; V gene: TRBV18; D gene: NA; CDR3 protein: CASSPDSHEQYF; CDR3 DNA: TGTGCCAGCTCCCCGGACAGTCACGAGCAGTACTTC
clone size: NA; J gene: TRBJ1-4; V gene: TRBV12-5; D gene: TRBD1; CDR3 protein: CASGLFWGQPTNEKLFF; CDR3 DNA: TGTGCTAGTGGTTTGTTTTGGGGACAGCCAACTAATGAAAAACTGTTTTTT
clone size: NA; J gene: TRBJ1-5; V gene: TRBV7-8; D gene: TRBD1; CDR3 protein: CASSLGAGGAYQPQHF; CDR3 DNA: TGTGCCAGCAGCTTAGGTGCAGGGGGCGCCTATCAGCCCCAGCATTTT
clone size: NA; J gene: TRBJ1-3; V gene: TRBV2; D gene: TRBD1; CDR3 protein: CASRGTGGNTIYF; CDR3 DNA: TGTGCCAGCAGGGGGACAGGAGGAAACACCATATATTTT
clone size: NA; J gene: TRBJ1-2; V gene: TRBV7-2; D gene: TRBD1; CDR3 protein: CASSLVPLGTGKGYTF; CDR3 DNA: TGTGCCAGCAGCTTAGTCCCGCTCGGGACAGGGAAAGGCTACACCTTC
clone size: NA; J gene: TRBJ2-7; V gene: TRBV5-4; D gene: TRBD2; CDR3 protein: CASSFPDGTRSDEQYF; CDR3 DNA: TGTGCCAGCAGCTTCCCGGACGGGACTAGGAGTGACGAGCAGTACTTC
clone size: once; J gene: TRBJ1-5; V gene: TRBV19; D gene: NA; CDR3 protein: CASSIVLGGQPQHF; CDR3 DNA: TGTGCCAGTAGTATTGTTCTGGGAGGGCAGCCCCAGCATTTT
clone size: NA; J gene: TRBJ2-1; V gene: TRBV12-5; D gene: NA; CDR3 protein: CASGPLDEQFF; CDR3 DNA: TGTGCTAGTGGCCCCCTGGATGAGCAGTTCTTC
clone size: NA; J gene: TRBJ2-3; V gene: TRBV13; D gene: TRBD1; CDR3 protein: CASTLETGTTDTQYF; CDR3 DNA: TGTGCCAGCACCTTAGAGACAGGGACCACAGATACGCAGTATTTT